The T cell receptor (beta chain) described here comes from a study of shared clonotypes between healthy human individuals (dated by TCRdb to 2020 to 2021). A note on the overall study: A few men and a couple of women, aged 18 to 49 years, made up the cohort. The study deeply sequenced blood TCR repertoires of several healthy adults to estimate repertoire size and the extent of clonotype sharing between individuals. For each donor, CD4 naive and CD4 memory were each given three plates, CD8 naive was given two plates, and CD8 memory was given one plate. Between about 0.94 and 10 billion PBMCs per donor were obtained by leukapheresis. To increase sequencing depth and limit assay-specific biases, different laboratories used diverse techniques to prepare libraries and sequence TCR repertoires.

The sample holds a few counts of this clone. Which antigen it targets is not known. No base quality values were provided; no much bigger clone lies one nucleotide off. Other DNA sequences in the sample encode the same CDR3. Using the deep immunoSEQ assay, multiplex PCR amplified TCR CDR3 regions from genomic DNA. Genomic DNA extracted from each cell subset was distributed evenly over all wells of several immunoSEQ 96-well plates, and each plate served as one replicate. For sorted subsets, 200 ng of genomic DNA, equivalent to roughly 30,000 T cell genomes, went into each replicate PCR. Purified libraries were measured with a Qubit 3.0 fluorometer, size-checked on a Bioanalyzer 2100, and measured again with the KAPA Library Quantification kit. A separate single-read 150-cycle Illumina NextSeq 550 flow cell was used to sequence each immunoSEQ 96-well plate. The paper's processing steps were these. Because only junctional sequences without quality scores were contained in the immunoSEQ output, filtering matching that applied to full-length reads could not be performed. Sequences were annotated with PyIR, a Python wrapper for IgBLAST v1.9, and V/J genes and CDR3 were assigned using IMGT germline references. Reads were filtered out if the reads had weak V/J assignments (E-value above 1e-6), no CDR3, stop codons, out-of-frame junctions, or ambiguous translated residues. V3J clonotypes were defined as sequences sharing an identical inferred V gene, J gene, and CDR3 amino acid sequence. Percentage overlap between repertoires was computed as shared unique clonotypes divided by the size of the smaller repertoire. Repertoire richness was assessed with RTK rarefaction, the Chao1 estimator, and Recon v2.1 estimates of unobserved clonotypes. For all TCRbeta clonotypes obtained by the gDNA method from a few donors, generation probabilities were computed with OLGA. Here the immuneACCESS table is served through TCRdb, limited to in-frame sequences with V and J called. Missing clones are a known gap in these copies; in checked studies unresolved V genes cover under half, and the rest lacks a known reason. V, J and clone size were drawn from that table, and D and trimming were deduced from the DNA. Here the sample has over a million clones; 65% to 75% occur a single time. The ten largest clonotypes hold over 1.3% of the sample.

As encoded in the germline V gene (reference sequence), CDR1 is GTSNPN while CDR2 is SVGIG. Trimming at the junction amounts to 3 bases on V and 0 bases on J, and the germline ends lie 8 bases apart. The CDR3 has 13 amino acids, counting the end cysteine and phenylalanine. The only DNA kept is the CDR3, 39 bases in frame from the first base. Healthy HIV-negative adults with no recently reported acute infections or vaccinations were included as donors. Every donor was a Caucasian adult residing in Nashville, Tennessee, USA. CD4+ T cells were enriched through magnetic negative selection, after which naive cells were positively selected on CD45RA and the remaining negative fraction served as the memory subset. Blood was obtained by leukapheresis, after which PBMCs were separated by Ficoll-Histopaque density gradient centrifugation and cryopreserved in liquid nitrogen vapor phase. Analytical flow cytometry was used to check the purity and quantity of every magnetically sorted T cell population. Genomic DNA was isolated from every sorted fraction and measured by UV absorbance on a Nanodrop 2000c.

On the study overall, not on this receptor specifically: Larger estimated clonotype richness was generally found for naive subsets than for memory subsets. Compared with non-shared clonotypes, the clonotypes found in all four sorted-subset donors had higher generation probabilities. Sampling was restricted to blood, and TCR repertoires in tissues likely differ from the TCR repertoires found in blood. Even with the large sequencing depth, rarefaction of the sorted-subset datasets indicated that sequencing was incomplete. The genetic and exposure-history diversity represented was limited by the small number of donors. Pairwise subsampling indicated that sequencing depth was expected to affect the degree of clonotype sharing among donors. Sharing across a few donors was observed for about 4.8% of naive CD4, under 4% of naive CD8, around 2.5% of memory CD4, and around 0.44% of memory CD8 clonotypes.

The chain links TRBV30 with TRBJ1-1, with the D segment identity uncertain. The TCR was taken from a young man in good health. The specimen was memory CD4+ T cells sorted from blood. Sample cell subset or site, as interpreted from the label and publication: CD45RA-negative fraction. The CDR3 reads CAWRGRMNTEAFF. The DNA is TGTGCCTGGAGAGGACGTATGAACACTGAAGCTTTCTTT.